The present entry profiles one T cell receptor (beta chain) with its context. Its matching antigen is unknown. Compared with germline, one end of the junction differs, possibly owing to a read error. The record originates from a study of CD8+CD57+ T cells in acquired aplastic anemia. Across the whole study: Sorted CD4+ and CD8+ cells yielded 2.5 to 3.5 ug of DNA on average.

All sequencing subjects had displayed CD8+CD57+ cell expansion on flow cytometry. Each patient had severe acquired aplastic anemia. The blood sampling took place in patients who had so far received no therapy. This CDR3 is built from 14 residues. CDR1 is LNHDA, CDR2 SQIVND, per germline (reference sequence). Study results and caveats: Patients showed no significant difference from controls in CD8+ Simpson's diversity.

Genomic DNA, serving as template, underwent TCR beta VDJ and CDR3 profiling. MiXCR was run by TCRdb on the reads, yielding one entry per CDR3 protein. Of about 200,000 distinct CDR3 sequences in the sample, roughly 60% were seen once. This receptor was taken from a human donor with aplastic anemia. Sample: sorted CD4+, CD8+, or CD8+CD57+ T cells (not recorded which) from PBMCs. The chain has TRBV19 and TRBJ1-1; TRBD1 agrees at 8 bases. The CDR3 DNA is TGTGCCAGTAGTGCTTCAGGGGGCGAGGCTGAAGCTCTCTTT. This gives the protein CASSASGGEAEALF.